This T cell receptor beta chain was sequenced in a study of cytomegalovirus exposure and HLA in healthy donors. With regard to this clone: What it binds is unknown.

This CDR3 has 15 residues. J was trimmed by 4 bases and V by 5 bases; bases with no gene match: 5. CDR1 is KGHSH and CDR2 is LQKENI in the germline V gene. Study conclusions and caveats: On later analysis, the bulk of CMV-associated TCR beta chains appeared to be HLA-restricted. Among TCR beta chains, those listed as cytomegalovirus-associated numbered around 180.

With 60 Vbeta and 13 Jbeta primers, the PCR was carried out. Repertoires were generated with immunoSEQ multiplex PCR, while TCRdb's copy carries only in-frame clones and drops some. The sample yields 150,000 to 160,000 clones, around 79% seen once. Nominally healthy donors were sampled, though unrecorded immune exposures were likely. The sequenced material came from PBMCs. The J gene is TRBJ2-2, the V gene TRBV18; TRBD1 matches at 9 bases. The sequence derives from a man under 40 in good health and CMV-seropositive. CDR3 in amino acids: CASSTGQGSTGELFF. The DNA of the CDR3 is TGTGCCAGCTCAACGGGACAGGGAAGCACCGGGGAGCTGTTTTTT.